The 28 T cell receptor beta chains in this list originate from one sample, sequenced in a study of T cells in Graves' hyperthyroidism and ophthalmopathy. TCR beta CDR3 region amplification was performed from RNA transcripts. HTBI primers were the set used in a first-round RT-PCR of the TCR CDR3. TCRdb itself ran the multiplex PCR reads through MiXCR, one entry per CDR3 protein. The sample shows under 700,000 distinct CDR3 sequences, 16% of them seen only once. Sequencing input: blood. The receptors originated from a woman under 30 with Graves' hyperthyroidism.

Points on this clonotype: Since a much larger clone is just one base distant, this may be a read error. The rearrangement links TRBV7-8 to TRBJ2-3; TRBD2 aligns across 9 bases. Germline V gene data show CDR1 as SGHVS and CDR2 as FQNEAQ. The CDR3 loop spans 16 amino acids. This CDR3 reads CASSLFSGREGHTHYF. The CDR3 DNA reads TGTGCCAGCAGCTTATTCTCTGGGCGGGAGGGCCATACGCATTATTTT.

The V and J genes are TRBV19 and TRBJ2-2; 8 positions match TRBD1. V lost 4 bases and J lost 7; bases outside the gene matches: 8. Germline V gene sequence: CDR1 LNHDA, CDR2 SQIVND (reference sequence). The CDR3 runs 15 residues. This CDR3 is CASSTRDRYGGELFF. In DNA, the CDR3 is TGTGCCAGTAGTACCCGGGACAGGTACGGCGGGGAGCTGTTTTTT.

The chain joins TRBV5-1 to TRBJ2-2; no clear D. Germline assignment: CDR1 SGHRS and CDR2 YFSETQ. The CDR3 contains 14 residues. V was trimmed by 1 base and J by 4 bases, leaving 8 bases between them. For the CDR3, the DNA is TGCGCCAGCAGCTTGCTTACGGCCACCGGGGAGCTGTTTTTT. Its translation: CASSLLTATGELFF.

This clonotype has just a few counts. The CDR3 DNA reads TGTGCCAGCAGCTACACCCCAGGGGTTAATTCACCCCTCCACTTT. Translating it yields CASSYTPGVNSPLHF. The V call is TRBV7-2, the J call TRBJ1-6; TRBD1 might be the D (6 bases). The ends were cut back, 4 bases at V and 6 bases at J, with 13 bases in the middle. Germline V gene sequence: CDR1 SGHTA, CDR2 FQGNSA. The CDR3 totals 15 residues. The entire variable domain, with the rest obtained from reference TRBV7-2 and TRBJ1-6, is as follows: GAGVSQSPSNKVTEKGKDVELRCDPISGHTALYWYRQSLGQGLEFLIYFQGNSAPDKSGLPSDRFSAERTGGSVSTLTIQRTQQEDSAVYLCASSYTPGVNSPLHFGNGTRLTVT.

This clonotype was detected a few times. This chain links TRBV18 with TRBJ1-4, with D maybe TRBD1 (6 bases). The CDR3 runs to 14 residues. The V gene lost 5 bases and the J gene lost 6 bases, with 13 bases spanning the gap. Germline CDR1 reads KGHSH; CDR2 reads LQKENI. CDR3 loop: CASSATGRDEKLFF. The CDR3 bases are TGTGCCAGCTCAGCGACAGGCCGGGATGAAAAACTGTTTTTT.

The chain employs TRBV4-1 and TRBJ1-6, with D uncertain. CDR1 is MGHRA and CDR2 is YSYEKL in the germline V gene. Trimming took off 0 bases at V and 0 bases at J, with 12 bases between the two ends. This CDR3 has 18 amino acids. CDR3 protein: CASSQEALTVSYNSPLHF. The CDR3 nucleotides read TGCGCCAGCAGCCAAGAGGCGCTGACGGTCTCCTATAATTCACCCCTCCACTTT.

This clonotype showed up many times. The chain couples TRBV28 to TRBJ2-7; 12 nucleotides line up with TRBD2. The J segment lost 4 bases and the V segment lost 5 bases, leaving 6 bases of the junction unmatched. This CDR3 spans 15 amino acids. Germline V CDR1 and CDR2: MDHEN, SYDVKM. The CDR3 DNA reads TGTGCCAGCAGTGAATGGACTAGCGGGAAGTACGAGCAGTACTTC. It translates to CASSEWTSGKYEQYF. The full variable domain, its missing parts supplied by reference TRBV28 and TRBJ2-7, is DVKVTQSSRYLVKRTGEKVFLECVQDMDHENMFWYRQDPGLGLRLIYFSYDVKMKEKGDIPEGYSVSREKKERFSLILESASTNQTSMYLCASSEWTSGKYEQYFGPGTRLTVT.

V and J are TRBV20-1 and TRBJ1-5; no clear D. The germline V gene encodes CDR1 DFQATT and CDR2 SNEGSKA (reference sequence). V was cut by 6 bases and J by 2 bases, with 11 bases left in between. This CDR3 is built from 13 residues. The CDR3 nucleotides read TGCAGTGCCCCAGGACCCCGCAATCAGCCCCAGCATTTT. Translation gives CSAPGPRNQPQHF.

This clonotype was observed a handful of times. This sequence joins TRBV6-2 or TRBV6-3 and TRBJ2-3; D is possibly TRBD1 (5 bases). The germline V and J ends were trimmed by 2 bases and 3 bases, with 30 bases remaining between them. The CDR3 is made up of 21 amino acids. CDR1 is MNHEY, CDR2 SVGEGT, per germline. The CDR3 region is CASSYLRAGPFGADGTDTQYF. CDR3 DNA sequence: TGTGCCAGCAGTTACCTCAGGGCAGGGCCATTTGGAGCAGACGGTACAGATACGCAGTATTTT.

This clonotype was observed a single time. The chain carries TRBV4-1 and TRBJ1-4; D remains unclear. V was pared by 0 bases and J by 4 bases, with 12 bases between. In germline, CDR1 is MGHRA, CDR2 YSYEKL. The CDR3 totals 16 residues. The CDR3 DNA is TGCGCCAGCAGCCAAGAGGGTTGGCAGCTTAATGAAAAACTGTTTTTT. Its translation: CASSQEGWQLNEKLFF.

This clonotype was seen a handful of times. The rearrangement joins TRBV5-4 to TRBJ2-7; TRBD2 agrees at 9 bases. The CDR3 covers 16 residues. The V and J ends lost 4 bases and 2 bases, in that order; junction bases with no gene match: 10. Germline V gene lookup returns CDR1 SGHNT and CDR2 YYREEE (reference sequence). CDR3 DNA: TGTGCCAGCAGCCAGTTTAGCGGGAGAAATCCCTACGAGCAGTACTTC. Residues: CASSQFSGRNPYEQYF. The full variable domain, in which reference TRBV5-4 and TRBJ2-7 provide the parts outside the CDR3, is ETGVTQSPTHLIKTRGQQVTLRCSSQSGHNTVSWYQQALGQGPQFIFQYYREEENGRGNFPPRFSGLQFPNYSSELNVNALELDDSALYLCASSQFSGRNPYEQYFGPGTRLTVT.

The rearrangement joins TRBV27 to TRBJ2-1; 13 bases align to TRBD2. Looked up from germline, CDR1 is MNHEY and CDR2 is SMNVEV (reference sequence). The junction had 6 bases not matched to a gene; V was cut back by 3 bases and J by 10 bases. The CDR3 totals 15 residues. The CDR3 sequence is CASSFSLTSGGEQFF. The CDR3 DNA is TGTGCCAGCAGTTTTTCCCTGACTAGCGGGGGGGAGCAGTTCTTC.

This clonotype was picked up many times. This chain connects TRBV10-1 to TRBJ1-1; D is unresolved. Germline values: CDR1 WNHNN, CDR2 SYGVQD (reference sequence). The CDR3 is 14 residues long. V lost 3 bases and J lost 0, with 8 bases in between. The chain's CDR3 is CASSDGSVNTEAFF. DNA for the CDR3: TGCGCCAGCAGTGACGGATCAGTGAACACTGAAGCTTTCTTT.

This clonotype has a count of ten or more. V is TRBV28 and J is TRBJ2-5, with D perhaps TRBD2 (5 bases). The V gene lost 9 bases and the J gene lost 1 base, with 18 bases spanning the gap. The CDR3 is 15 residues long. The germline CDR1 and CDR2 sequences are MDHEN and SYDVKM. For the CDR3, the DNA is TGTGCCAGTTTTAACCCCCTGAGGGCCCAAGAGACCCAGTACTTC. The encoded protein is CASFNPLRAQETQYF.

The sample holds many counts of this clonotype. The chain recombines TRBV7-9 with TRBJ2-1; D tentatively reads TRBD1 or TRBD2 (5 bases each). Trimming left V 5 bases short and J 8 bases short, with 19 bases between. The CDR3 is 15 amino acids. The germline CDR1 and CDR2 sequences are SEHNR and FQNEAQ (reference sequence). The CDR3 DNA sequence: TGTGCCAGCAGCCACCGGGACGGAGTTTTGGATGAGCAGTTCTTC. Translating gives CASSHRDGVLDEQFF. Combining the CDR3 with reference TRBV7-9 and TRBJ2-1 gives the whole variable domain DTGVSQNPRHKITKRGQNVTFRCDPISEHNRLYWYRQTLGQGPEFLTYFQNEAQLEKSRLLSDRFSAERPKGSFSTLEIQRTEQGDSAMYLCASSHRDGVLDEQFFGPGTRLTVL.

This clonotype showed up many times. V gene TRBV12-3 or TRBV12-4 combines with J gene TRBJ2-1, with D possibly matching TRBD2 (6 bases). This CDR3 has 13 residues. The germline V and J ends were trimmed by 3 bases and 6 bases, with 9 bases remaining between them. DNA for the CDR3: TGTGCCAGCAGTTTGCTAGCGCGCAATGAGCAGTTCTTC. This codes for CASSLLARNEQFF.

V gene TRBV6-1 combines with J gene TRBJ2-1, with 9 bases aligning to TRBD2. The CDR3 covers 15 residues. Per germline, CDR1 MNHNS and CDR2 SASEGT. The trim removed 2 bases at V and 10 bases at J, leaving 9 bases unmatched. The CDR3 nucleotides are TGTGCCAGCAGTGAACGAGCGGGGGGAGGACCGGAGCAGTTCTTC. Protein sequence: CASSERAGGGPEQFF.

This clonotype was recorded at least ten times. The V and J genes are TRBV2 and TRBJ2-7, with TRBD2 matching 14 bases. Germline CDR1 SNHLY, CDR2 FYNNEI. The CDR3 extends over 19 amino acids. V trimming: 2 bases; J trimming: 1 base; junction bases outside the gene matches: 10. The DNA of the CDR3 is TGTGCCAGCAGTGAACCCGAGACTAGCGGGAGGGCCGTTTCCTACGAGCAGTACTTC. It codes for CASSEPETSGRAVSYEQYF.

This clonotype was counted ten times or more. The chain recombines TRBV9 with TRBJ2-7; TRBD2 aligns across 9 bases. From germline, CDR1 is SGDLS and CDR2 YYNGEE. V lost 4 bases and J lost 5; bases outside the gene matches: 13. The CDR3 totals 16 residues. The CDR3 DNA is TGTGCCAGCAGCCCCGGCGGTAGCGGGAGCTTCAACGAGCAGTACTTC. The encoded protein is CASSPGGSGSFNEQYF.

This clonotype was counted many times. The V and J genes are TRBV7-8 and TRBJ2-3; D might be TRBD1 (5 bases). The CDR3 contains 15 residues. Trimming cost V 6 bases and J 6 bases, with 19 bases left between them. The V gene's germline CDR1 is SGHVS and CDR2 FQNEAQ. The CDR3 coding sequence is TGTGCCAGCAGTCCGACACCCCCAGGGATGGATACGCAGTATTTT. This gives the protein CASSPTPPGMDTQYF. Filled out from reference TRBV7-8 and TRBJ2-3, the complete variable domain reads GAGVSQSPRYKVAKRGQDVALRCDPISGHVSLFWYQQALGQGPEFLTYFQNEAQLDKSGLPSDRFFAERPEGSVSTLKIQRTQQEDSAVYLCASSPTPPGMDTQYFGPGTRLTVL.

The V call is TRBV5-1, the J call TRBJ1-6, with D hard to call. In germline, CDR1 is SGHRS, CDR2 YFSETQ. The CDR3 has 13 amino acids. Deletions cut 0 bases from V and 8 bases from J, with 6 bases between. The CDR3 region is CASSLVVDSPLHF. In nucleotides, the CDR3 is TGCGCCAGCAGCTTGGTGGTAGATTCACCCCTCCACTTT.

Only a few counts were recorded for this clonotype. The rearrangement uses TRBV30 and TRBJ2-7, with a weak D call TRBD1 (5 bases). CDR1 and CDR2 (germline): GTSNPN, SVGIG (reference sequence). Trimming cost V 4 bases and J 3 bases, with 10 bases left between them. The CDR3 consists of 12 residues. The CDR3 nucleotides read TGTGCCTGGACCCAGGGTGGCTACGAGCAGTACTTC. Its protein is CAWTQGGYEQYF. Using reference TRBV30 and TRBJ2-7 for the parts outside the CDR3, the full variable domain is SQTIHQWPATLVQPVGSPLSLECTVEGTSNPNLYWYRQAAGRGLQLLFYSVGIGQISSEVPQNLSASRPQDRQFILSSKKLLLSDSGFYLCAWTQGGYEQYFGPGTRLTVT.

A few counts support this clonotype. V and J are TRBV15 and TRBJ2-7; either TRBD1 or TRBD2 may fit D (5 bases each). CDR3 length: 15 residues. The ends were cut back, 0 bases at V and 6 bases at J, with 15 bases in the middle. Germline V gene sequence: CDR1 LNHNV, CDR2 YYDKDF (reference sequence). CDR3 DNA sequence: TGTGCCACCAGCAGAGATGAAGACCTGAGGGGCGAGCAGTACTTC. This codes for CATSRDEDLRGEQYF.

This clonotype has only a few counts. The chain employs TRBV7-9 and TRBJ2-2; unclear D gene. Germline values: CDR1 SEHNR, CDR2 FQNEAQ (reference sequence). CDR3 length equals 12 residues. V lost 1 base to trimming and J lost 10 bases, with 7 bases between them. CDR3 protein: CASSLESLELFF. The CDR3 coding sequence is TGTGCCAGCAGCTTAGAGTCCCTGGAGCTGTTTTTT.

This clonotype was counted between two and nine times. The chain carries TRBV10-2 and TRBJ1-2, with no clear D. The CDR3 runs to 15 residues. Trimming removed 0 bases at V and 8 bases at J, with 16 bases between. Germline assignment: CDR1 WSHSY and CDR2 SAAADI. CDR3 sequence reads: CASSESTGVMGGYTF. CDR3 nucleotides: TGCGCCAGCAGTGAGTCGACGGGTGTAATGGGCGGCTACACCTTC.

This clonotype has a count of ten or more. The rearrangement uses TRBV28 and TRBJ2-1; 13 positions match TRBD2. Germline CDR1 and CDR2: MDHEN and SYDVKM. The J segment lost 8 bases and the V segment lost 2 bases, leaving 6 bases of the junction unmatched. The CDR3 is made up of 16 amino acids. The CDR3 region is CASSLTSGRAAYEQFF. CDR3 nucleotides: TGTGCCAGCAGTTTAACTAGCGGGAGGGCTGCATATGAGCAGTTCTTC. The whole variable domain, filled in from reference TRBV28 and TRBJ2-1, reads DVKVTQSSRYLVKRTGEKVFLECVQDMDHENMFWYRQDPGLGLRLIYFSYDVKMKEKGDIPEGYSVSREKKERFSLILESASTNQTSMYLCASSLTSGRAAYEQFFGPGTRLTVL.

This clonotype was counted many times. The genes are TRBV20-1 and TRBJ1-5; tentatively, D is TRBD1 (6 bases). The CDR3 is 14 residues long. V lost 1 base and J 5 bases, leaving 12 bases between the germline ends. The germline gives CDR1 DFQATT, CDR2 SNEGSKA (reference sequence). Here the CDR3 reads CSARVGGGHQPQHF. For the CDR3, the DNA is TGCAGTGCTAGAGTGGGCGGGGGGCATCAGCCCCAGCATTTT.

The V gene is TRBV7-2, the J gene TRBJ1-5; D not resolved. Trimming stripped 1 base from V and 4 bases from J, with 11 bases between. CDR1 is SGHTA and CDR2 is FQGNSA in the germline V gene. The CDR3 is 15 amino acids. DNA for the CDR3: TGTGCCAGCAGCTTAGGTCTGGGTCTAAATCAGCCCCAGCATTTT. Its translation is CASSLGLGLNQPQHF. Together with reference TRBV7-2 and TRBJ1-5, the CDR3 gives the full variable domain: GAGVSQSPSNKVTEKGKDVELRCDPISGHTALYWYRQSLGQGLEFLIYFQGNSAPDKSGLPSDRFSAERTGGSVSTLTIQRTQQEDSAVYLCASSLGLGLNQPQHFGDGTRLSIL.